Listed here are 14 T cell receptor beta chains from one sample, sequenced in a study of CD8+CD57+ T cells in acquired aplastic anemia. Researchers used genomic DNA as the template to profile TCR beta VDJ and CDR3. Each CDR3 protein is one row after TCRdb ran MiXCR on the reads. The sample lists a few hundred thousand distinct CDR3 sequences, 34% occurring once. Sequencing was done on a sample of sorted CD4+, CD8+, or CD8+CD57+ T cells (not recorded which) from PBMCs. These receptors all stem from a human donor in good health, serving as a control.

Remarks on this clonotype: A much larger clone lies one base from this, so it may be a read error. The chain couples TRBV7-3 to TRBJ2-7, with D possibly being TRBD2 (6 bases). V shed 5 bases and J shed 3 bases, with 14 bases lying between them. Germline CDR1 SGHTA, CDR2 FQGTGA. CDR3 length: 14 residues. The CDR3 spells CASSPQGGDYEQYF. CDR3 DNA sequence: TGTGCCAGCAGCCCCCAAGGCGGGGACTACGAGCAGTACTTC.

This clonotype was counted ten times or more. The chain links TRBV9 to TRBJ1-1, with D unresolved. The CDR3 sequence is 15 residues long. The V gene's germline CDR1 is SGDLS and CDR2 YYNGEE. V lost 2 bases, J lost 5 bases, and 16 bases lay in between. The CDR3 DNA reads TGTGCCAGCAGCGTTGCCGGGATCCGTGGGACTGAAGCTTTCTTT. It translates to CASSVAGIRGTEAFF.

The chain carries TRBV20-1 and TRBJ1-4; 9 nucleotides match TRBD1. After removal of 2 bases from V and 8 bases from J, the junction contained 6 bases not matched to a gene. The CDR3 has 14 amino acids. Germline-derived CDR1 and CDR2 are DFQATT and SNEGSKA (reference sequence). The CDR3: CSARRQGVLEKLFF. CDR3 sequence (DNA): TGCAGTGCTAGACGACAGGGGGTTTTGGAAAAACTGTTTTTT.

This clonotype was counted only a few times. The rearrangement uses TRBV11-1 and TRBJ1-2, with D possibly TRBD1 on 6 matching bases. V lost 5 bases and J lost 2, with 24 bases in between. The CDR3 has 18 amino acids. Germline V gene sequence: CDR1 SGHAT, CDR2 FQDESV (reference sequence). Here the CDR3 reads CASSRVDRPSGLNYGYTF. The DNA for the CDR3 is TGTGCCAGCAGCCGGGTAGACAGGCCCTCGGGCCTAAACTATGGCTACACCTTC. The full variable domain, in which reference TRBV11-1 and TRBJ1-2 provide the parts outside the CDR3, is EAEVAQSPRYKITEKSQAVAFWCDPISGHATLYWYRQILGQGPELLVQFQDESVVDDSQLPKDRFSAERLKGVDSTLKIQPAELGDSAMYLCASSRVDRPSGLNYGYTFGSGTRLTVV.

In regard to this clonotype: A read error is possible here, since a much larger clone lies one base away. The chain combines TRBV10-3 with TRBJ1-6, with 8 bases matching TRBD1. Germline V gives CDR1 ENHRY, CDR2 SYGVKD. The CDR3 loop spans 11 amino acids. CDR3: CGSSEGGQAIF. The CDR3 DNA follows: TGTGGCAGCAGTGAGGGGGGACAGGCGATCTTT.

This clonotype was seen ten or more times. The chain is built from TRBV2 and TRBJ1-3; D uncertain. The V gene's germline CDR1 is SNHLY and CDR2 FYNNEI. This CDR3 is built from 12 residues. With 2 bases removed from V and 7 bases from J, the gap between germline ends came to 6 bases. CDR3 DNA: TGTGCCAGCAGTGAATCGGGGAACACCATATATTTT. Translation: CASSESGNTIYF.

The chain links TRBV24-1 to TRBJ2-3, with TRBD2 as a possible D gene (5 bases). TRBJ2-7 matches the DNA end more closely, so the J call is doubtful. CDR1 and CDR2 (germline): KGHDR, SFDVKD. The CDR3 consists of 14 residues. CDR3 sequence: CATGASPREYEQYF. The CDR3 coding sequence is TGTGCCACCGGTGCTTCACCGAGGGAGTACGAGCAGTACTTC.

A note on this clonotype: At one end, the junction sequence differs from germline, possibly due to a read error. This rearrangement joins TRBV6-1 to TRBJ1-4, with D possibly being TRBD1 (5 bases). This CDR3 spans 14 amino acids. Germline-derived CDR1 and CDR2 are MNHNS and SASEGT. CDR3: CASRLQGGGEKLLF. The CDR3 DNA sequence: TGTGCCAGCAGGCTTCAGGGAGGAGGGGAAAAACTGCTTTTT.

This clonotype has at least ten counts. DNA for the CDR3: TGTGCCAGCAGCTTAATCGGCAATGAGCAGTTCTTC. It is translated as CASSLIGNEQFF. This chain joins TRBV7-3 and TRBJ2-1; D remains ambiguous. V lost 1 base and J lost 6, with 4 bases in between. Per germline, CDR1 SGHTA and CDR2 FQGTGA. This CDR3 contains 12 residues.

The CDR3 protein is CARLWTDGTEAFF. The CDR3 bases are TGTGCCAGGCTATGGACAGACGGAACTGAAGCTTTCTTT. This chain joins TRBV25-1 and TRBJ1-1, with a possible D match to TRBD1 (6 bases). The germline V gene has CDR1 MGHDK and CDR2 SYGVNS. This CDR3 contains 13 residues. Trimming pared 9 bases from V and 5 bases from J, leaving 16 bases between.

This clonotype was observed many times. The chain links TRBV20-1 to TRBJ1-2; D gene unclear. The germline V gene encodes CDR1 DFQATT and CDR2 SNEGSKA (reference sequence). This CDR3 has 15 amino acids. Trimming pared 0 bases from V and 5 bases from J, leaving 16 bases between. CDR3 amino acids: CSARDLRLSSYGYTF. In DNA form, the CDR3 reads TGCAGTGCTAGAGATTTGCGTCTTTCCTCTTATGGCTACACCTTC.

This clonotype was recorded many times. The chain uses TRBV9 and TRBJ1-2; D is undetermined. The V end was cut by 3 bases, the J end by 6 bases, with 21 bases between. The CDR3 has 16 residues. The germline CDR1 and CDR2 sequences are SGDLS and YYNGEE. The CDR3 DNA reads TGTGCCAGCAGCGCCGGACCTCGGACCTTTCAGGATGGCTACACCTTC. As protein: CASSAGPRTFQDGYTF.

In its sample, this clonotype was seen many times. V usage is TRBV19 and J usage is TRBJ1-5; no definite D call. Per germline, CDR1 LNHDA and CDR2 SQIVND (reference sequence). Trimming took 3 bases from V and 4 from J, leaving 7 bases between them. This CDR3 comprises 13 residues. The CDR3 here is CASSMIGNQPQHF. DNA of the CDR3: TGTGCCAGTAGTATGATCGGGAATCAGCCCCAGCATTTT.

To note about this clonotype: A much larger clone differs by one base, so this may be a read error. V usage is TRBV11-2 and J usage is TRBJ2-5; maybe TRBD1 (6 bases). Germline loops: CDR1 SGHAT, CDR2 FQNNGV. This CDR3 is built from 17 residues. V was cut by 6 bases and J by 5 bases, with 25 bases left in between. CDR3 loop: CASRDGTSALNGETQYF. For the CDR3, the DNA is TGTGCCAGCAGGGACGGGACATCTGCTTTGAATGGGGAGACCCAGTACTTC.